This entry lists 18 T cell receptor beta chains sequenced from one sample in a study of blood T cell repertoires in COVID-19. The data were produced by immunoSEQ multiplex PCR, yet TCRdb's version contains in-frame clones alone and is incomplete. Seen here are 150,000 to 200,000 clones, over 80% observed once, and the top ten hold less than 10%. Sequenced: peripheral blood. These receptors came from a woman in her seventies with COVID-19, enrolled during active disease.

The V gene is TRBV27, the J gene TRBJ1-6, with 8 bases that match TRBD1. J gave up 5 bases and V 6 bases, and 3 bases lay outside the gene matches. Per the germline V gene, CDR1 is MNHEY and CDR2 is SMNVEV (reference sequence). The CDR3 is made up of 14 amino acids. Written as DNA, the CDR3 is TGTGCCAGCAGGTTGGGACAGGATAATTCACCCCTCCACTTT. Protein sequence: CASRLGQDNSPLHF.

V and J are TRBV2 and TRBJ2-1; no reliable D call. Per the germline V gene, CDR1 is SNHLY and CDR2 is FYNNEI. The CDR3 is 14 residues long. V lost 3 bases and J 5 bases, leaving 11 bases between the germline ends. CDR3 bases: TGTGCCAGCAGTGATACATTCCGAAACAATGAGCAGTTCTTC. It translates to CASSDTFRNNEQFF. Filled out from reference TRBV2 and TRBJ2-1, the complete variable domain reads EPEVTQTPSHQVTQMGQEVILRCVPISNHLYFYWYRQILGQKVEFLVSFYNNEISEKSEIFDDQFSVERPDGSNFTLKIRSTKLEDSAMYFCASSDTFRNNEQFFGPGTRLTVL.

The V gene is TRBV4-3, the J gene TRBJ1-3; D uncertain. The V gene lost 0 bases and the J gene lost 0 bases, with 6 bases spanning the gap. CDR3 length: 15 amino acids. Germline V gene sequence: CDR1 LGHNA, CDR2 YSLEER. CDR3 protein: CASSQERSSGNTIYF. In DNA, the CDR3 is TGCGCCAGCAGCCAAGAACGCAGCTCTGGAAACACCATATATTTT.

J is TRBJ2-1 and V is TRBV27; 8 bases agree with TRBD1. This CDR3 spans 15 amino acids. CDR1 is MNHEY and CDR2 is SMNVEV in the germline V gene (reference sequence). V gave up 6 bases and J gave up 2 bases; unmatched junction bases: 6. The CDR3 loop is CASRNDRGAYNEQFF. The CDR3 DNA sequence: TGTGCCAGCAGAAATGACAGGGGCGCCTACAATGAGCAGTTCTTC.

This clone has just a few counts. This chain connects TRBV7-2 to TRBJ2-1; 11 bases are a match to TRBD2. V lost 5 bases, J lost 7 bases, and 4 bases stayed unmatched. The CDR3 sequence is 14 residues long. Germline CDR1 reads SGHTA; CDR2 reads FQGNSA. The CDR3 bases are TGTGCCAGCAGCGCGACTAGCGGGGTTAATGAGCAGTTCTTC. It is translated as CASSATSGVNEQFF.

The chain combines TRBV28 with TRBJ1-2, with TRBD1 matching over 11 bases. This CDR3 has 13 residues. J was trimmed by 9 bases and V by 3 bases; bases with no gene match: 3. The germline CDR1 and CDR2 sequences are MDHEN and SYDVKM. In DNA form, the CDR3 reads TGTGCCAGCAGTTTTCGGGACAGGGGGAGCTACACCTTC. This codes for CASSFRDRGSYTF.

The chain employs TRBV19 and TRBJ1-4; 7 bases align to TRBD1. This CDR3 contains 15 residues. Per the germline V gene, CDR1 is LNHDA and CDR2 is SQIVND (reference sequence). The ends lost 5 bases at V and 8 bases at J; junction bases unmatched: 11. For the CDR3, the DNA is TGTGCCAGTAGTTCCGAGAGGGGGCTGAAGGAAAAACTGTTTTTT. This translates into CASSSERGLKEKLFF.

The chain joins TRBV14 to TRBJ2-5, with a weak D call TRBD2 (6 bases). V lost 4 bases and J lost 1, with 7 bases in between. The germline V gene has CDR1 SGHDN and CDR2 FVKESK. The CDR3 extends over 13 amino acids. The CDR3 DNA sequence: TGTGCCAGCAGCCGGGGACTCCAAGAGACCCAGTACTTC. It codes for CASSRGLQETQYF.

The chain is built from TRBV10-3 and TRBJ2-1; 8 bases fit TRBD2. The germline V gene encodes CDR1 ENHRY and CDR2 SYGVKD. The CDR3 runs to 12 residues. V trimming: 10 bases; J trimming: 6 bases; junction bases outside the gene matches: 5. CDR3 residues: CATREVGNEQFF. CDR3 sequence (DNA): TGTGCCACGCGGGAGGTGGGCAATGAGCAGTTCTTC.

The chain uses TRBV29-1 and TRBJ2-1; the match to TRBD1 covers 8 bases. The V and J ends lost 4 bases and 7 bases, in that order; junction bases with no gene match: 6. The CDR3 has 13 amino acids. CDR1 and CDR2 (germline): SQVTM, ANQGSEA. The DNA for the CDR3 is TGCAGCGTTGGGACAGGGCGTAGGAATGAGCAGTTCTTC. Residues: CSVGTGRRNEQFF.

The chain uses TRBV19 and TRBJ2-3; 9 nucleotides align to TRBD1. The CDR3 is 16 residues long. Germline V gives CDR1 LNHDA, CDR2 SQIVND (reference sequence). The V gene end was trimmed by 3 bases and the J gene end by 2 bases; junction bases not matched to a gene: 6. CDR3 sequence: CASSIGGQGPTDTQYF. CDR3 DNA sequence: TGTGCCAGTAGTATCGGGGGACAGGGCCCCACAGATACGCAGTATTTT.

This rearrangement joins TRBV11-2 to TRBJ2-7; 11 positions match TRBD1. This CDR3 is 15 amino acids long. J was trimmed by 3 bases and V by 5 bases; bases with no gene match: 6. The germline gives CDR1 SGHAT, CDR2 FQNNGV. In DNA, the CDR3 is TGTGCCAGCAGCCCCGGGACAGGGGGGCGCTACGAGCAGTACTTC. This encodes CASSPGTGGRYEQYF.

The chain joins TRBV3-1 (or the pseudogene TRBV3-2) to TRBJ1-2; the match to TRBD1 covers 10 bases. This CDR3 comprises 14 residues. CDR1 LGHDT and CDR2 YNNKEL come from the germline V gene (reference sequence). Unmatched junction bases numbered 6, after V lost 4 bases and J lost 7 bases. CDR3 DNA sequence: TGTGCCAGCAGCCCCGGGACAGGGGCGGGTGGCTACACCTTC. Protein sequence: CASSPGTGAGGYTF.

This rearrangement joins TRBV6-5 to TRBJ2-5; D may be TRBD1 (5 bases). This CDR3 region has 13 residues. The germline CDR1 and CDR2 sequences are MNHEY and SVGAGI. Trimming cost V 7 bases and J 0 bases, with 9 bases left between them. The CDR3 sequence: CASTKDNQETQYF. CDR3 coding DNA: TGTGCCAGCACCAAGGACAACCAAGAGACCCAGTACTTC.

This chain links TRBV6-5 with TRBJ1-6; D gene uncertain. V gave up 6 bases and J gave up 7 bases, with 13 bases separating them. This CDR3 comprises 14 residues. CDR1 is MNHEY and CDR2 is SVGAGI in the germline V gene. The DNA of the CDR3 is TGTGCCAGCAGAACCGAGCGGGGAAATTCACCCCTCCACTTT. Translating gives CASRTERGNSPLHF.

J is TRBJ1-5 and V is TRBV3-1 (or the pseudogene TRBV3-2); D unclear. Germline CDR1 LGHDT, CDR2 YNNKEL (reference sequence). Trimming shortened V by 7 bases and J by 5 bases, and 15 bases separated the two germline ends. The CDR3 is made up of 14 amino acids. CDR3: CASTTKRGHQPQHF. CDR3 nucleotide sequence: TGTGCCAGCACCACCAAGCGTGGTCATCAGCCCCAGCATTTT.

The chain employs TRBV3-1 (or the pseudogene TRBV3-2) and TRBJ2-3; 8 nucleotides match TRBD1. With V trimmed by 5 bases and J by 2 bases, 6 bases remained unmatched. The CDR3 loop spans 15 amino acids. Germline-derived CDR1 and CDR2 are LGHDT and YNNKEL (reference sequence). For the CDR3, the DNA is TGTGCCAGCAGCTTCCGGGACAGGACCACAGATACGCAGTATTTT. This codes for CASSFRDRTTDTQYF.

The DNA of the CDR3 is TGTGCCAGCAGCTCCCTACTTAGGCGGGTTTCCAATGAGCAGTTCTTC. As protein: CASSSLLRRVSNEQFF. The genes are TRBV5-6 and TRBJ2-1; perhaps TRBD2 as D (5 bases). V was pared by 3 bases and J by 6 bases, with 19 bases between. The CDR3 is 16 residues long. CDR1 SGHDT and CDR2 YYEEEE come from the germline V gene.